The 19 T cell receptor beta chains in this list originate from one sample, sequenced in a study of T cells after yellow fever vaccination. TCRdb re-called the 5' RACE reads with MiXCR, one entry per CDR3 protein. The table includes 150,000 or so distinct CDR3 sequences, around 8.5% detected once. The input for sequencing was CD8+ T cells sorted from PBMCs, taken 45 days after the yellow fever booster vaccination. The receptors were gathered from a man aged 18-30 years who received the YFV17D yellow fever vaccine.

The chain's CDR3 is CSVEPRGMDEKLFF. The CDR3 DNA sequence: TGCAGCGTTGAGCCGCGGGGGATGGATGAAAAACTGTTTTTT. The chain couples TRBV29-1 to TRBJ1-4; a weak D match, TRBD1 (5 bases). The CDR3 covers 14 residues. CDR1 SQVTM and CDR2 ANQGSEA come from the germline V gene. With 3 bases removed from V and 6 bases from J, the gap between germline ends came to 14 bases.

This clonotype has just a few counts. CDR3 amino acids: CASSLLGLRETQYF. CDR3 sequence (DNA): TGTGCCAGCAGTTTACTGGGATTGCGAGAGACCCAGTACTTC. This rearrangement joins TRBV12-3 or TRBV12-4 to TRBJ2-5; no definite D call. CDR3 length equals 14 residues. The V gene lost 2 bases and the J gene lost 4 bases, with 11 bases spanning the gap.

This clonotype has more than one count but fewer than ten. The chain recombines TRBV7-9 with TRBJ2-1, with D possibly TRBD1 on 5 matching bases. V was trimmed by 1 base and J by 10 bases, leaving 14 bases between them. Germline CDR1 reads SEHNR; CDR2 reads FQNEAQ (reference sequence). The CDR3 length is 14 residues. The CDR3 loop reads CASSLGPRVEEQFF. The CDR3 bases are TGTGCCAGCAGCTTAGGTCCCAGGGTGGAGGAGCAGTTCTTC.

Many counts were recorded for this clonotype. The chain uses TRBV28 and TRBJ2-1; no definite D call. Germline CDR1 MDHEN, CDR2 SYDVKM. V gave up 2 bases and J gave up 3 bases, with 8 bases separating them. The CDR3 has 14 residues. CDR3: CASSLTGLYNEQFF. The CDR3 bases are TGTGCCAGCAGTTTAACCGGGCTCTACAATGAGCAGTTCTTC.

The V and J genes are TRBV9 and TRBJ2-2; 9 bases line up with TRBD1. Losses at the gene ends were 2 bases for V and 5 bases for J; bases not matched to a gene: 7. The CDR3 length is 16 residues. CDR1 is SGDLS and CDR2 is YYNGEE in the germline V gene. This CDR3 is CASSVSRDRETGELFF. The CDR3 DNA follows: TGTGCCAGCAGCGTTTCCCGGGACAGGGAAACCGGGGAGCTGTTTTTT.

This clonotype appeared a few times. DNA for the CDR3: TGTGCCAGCAGTGAAGCGCAGGATGCATCCTACAATGAGCAGTTCTTC. It is translated as CASSEAQDASYNEQFF. The J gene is TRBJ2-1, the V gene TRBV2; no definite D call. CDR3 length: 16 residues. With 0 bases removed from V and 1 base from J, the gap between germline ends came to 10 bases. Germline V gene data show CDR1 as SNHLY and CDR2 as FYNNEI.

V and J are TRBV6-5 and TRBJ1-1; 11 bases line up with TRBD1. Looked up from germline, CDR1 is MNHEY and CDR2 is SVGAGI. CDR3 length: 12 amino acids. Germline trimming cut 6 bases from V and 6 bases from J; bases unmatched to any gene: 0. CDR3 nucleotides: TGTGCCAGCAGGGGACAGGGGGCTGAAGCTTTCTTT. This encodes CASRGQGAEAFF.

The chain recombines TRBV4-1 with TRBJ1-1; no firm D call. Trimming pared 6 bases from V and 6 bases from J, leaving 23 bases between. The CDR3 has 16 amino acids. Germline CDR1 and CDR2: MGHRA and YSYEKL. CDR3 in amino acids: CASRHTYGARLAEAFF. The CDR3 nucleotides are TGCGCCAGCAGACACACCTATGGTGCGAGGCTCGCTGAAGCTTTCTTT.

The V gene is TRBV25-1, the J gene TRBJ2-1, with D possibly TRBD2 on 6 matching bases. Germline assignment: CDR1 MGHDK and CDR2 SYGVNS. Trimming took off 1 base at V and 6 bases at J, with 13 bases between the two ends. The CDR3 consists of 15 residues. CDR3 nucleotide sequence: TGTGCCAGCAGTGAATTTGGGGGGTCGGGCAATGAGCAGTTCTTC. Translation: CASSEFGGSGNEQFF. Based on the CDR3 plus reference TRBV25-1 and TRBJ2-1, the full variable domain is EADIYQTPRYLVIGTGKKITLECSQTMGHDKMYWYQQDPGMELHLIHYSYGVNSTEKGDLSSESTVSRIRTEHFPLTLESARPSHTSQYLCASSEFGGSGNEQFFGPGTRLTVL.

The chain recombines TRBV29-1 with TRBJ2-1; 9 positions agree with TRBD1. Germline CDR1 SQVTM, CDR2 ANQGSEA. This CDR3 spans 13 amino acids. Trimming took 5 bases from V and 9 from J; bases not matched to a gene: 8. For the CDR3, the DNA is TGCAGCGTTTCCGGGACAGGGTACGGTGAGCAGTTCTTC. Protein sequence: CSVSGTGYGEQFF.

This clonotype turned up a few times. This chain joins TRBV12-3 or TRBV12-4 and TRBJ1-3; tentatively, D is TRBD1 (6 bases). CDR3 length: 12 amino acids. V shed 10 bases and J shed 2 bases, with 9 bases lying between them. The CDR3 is CATRGPGNTIYF. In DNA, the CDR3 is TGTGCCACCCGGGGGCCTGGAAACACCATATATTTT.

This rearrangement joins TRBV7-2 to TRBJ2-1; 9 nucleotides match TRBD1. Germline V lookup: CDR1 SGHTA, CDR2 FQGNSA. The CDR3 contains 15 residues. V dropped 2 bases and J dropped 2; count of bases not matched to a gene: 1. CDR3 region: CASSLRTGAYNEQFF. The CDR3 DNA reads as TGTGCCAGCAGCTTACGGACAGGGGCCTACAATGAGCAGTTCTTC. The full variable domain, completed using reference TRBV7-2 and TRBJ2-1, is GAGVSQSPSNKVTEKGKDVELRCDPISGHTALYWYRQSLGQGLEFLIYFQGNSAPDKSGLPSDRFSAERTGGSVSTLTIQRTQQEDSAVYLCASSLRTGAYNEQFFGPGTRLTVL.

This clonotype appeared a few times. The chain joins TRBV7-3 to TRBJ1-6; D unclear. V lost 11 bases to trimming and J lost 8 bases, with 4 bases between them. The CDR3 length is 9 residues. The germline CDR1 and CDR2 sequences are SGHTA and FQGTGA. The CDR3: CAPYSPLHF. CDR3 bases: TGTGCCCCCTATTCACCCCTCCACTTT.

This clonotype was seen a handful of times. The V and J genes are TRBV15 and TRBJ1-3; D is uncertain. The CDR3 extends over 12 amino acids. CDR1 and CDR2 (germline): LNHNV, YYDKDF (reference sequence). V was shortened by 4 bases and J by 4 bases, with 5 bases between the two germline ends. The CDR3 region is CATSIWGNTIYF. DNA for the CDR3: TGTGCCACCAGCATATGGGGAAACACCATATATTTT.

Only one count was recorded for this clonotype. The DNA for the CDR3 is TGTGCCAGCAGCGCCGGGCGGGGGGGCCTACGGGAGACCCAGTACTTC. The encoded protein is CASSAGRGGLRETQYF. This sequence joins TRBV7-6 and TRBJ2-5; 9 positions match TRBD2. The CDR3 length is 16 residues. V shed 5 bases, J shed 5 bases, and the junction held 12 bases outside the gene matches. Germline V gene data show CDR1 as SGHVS and CDR2 as FNYEAQ. Looking up the rest from reference TRBV7-6 and TRBJ2-5 gives the full variable domain: GAGVSQSPRYKVTKRGQDVALRCDPISGHVSLYWYRQALGQGPEFLTYFNYEAQQDKSGLPNDRFSAERPEGSISTLTIQRTEQRDSAMYRCASSAGRGGLRETQYFGPGTRLLVL.

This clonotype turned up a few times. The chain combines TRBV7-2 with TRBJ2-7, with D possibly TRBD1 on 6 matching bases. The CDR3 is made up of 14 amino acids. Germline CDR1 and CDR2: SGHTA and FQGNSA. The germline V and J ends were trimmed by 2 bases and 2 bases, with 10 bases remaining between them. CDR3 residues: CASSLYGDTYEQYF. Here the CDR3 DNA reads TGTGCCAGCAGCTTATATGGGGACACCTACGAGCAGTACTTC.

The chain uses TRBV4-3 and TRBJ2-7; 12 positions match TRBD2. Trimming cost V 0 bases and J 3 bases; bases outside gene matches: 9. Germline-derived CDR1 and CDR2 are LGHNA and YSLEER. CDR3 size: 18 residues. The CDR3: CASSQDFSLTSGGYEQYF. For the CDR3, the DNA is TGCGCCAGCAGCCAAGATTTTAGTTTGACTAGCGGGGGCTACGAGCAGTACTTC.

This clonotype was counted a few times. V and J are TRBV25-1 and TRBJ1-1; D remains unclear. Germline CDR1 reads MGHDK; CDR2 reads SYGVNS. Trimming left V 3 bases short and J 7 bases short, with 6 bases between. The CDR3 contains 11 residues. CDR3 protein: CASSDSLEAFF. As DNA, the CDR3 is TGTGCCAGCAGTGACAGCCTTGAAGCTTTCTTT.

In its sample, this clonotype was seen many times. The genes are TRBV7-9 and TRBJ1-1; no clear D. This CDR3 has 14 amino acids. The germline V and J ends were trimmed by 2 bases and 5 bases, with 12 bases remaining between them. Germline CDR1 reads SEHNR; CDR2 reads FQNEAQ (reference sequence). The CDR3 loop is CASSLSGRDTEAFF. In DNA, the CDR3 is TGTGCCAGCAGCTTAAGCGGGAGGGATACTGAAGCTTTCTTT.